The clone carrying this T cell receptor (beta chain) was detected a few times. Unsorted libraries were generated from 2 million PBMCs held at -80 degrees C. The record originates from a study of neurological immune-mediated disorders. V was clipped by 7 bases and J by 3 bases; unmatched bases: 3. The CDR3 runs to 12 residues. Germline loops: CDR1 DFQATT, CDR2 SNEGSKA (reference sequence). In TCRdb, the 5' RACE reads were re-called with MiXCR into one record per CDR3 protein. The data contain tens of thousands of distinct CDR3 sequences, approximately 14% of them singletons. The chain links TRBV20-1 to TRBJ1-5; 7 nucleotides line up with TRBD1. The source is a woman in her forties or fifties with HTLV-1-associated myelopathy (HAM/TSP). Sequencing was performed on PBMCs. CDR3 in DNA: TGCAGTGGACAGGGTCCCAATCAGCCCCAGCATTTT. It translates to CSGQGPNQPQHF.